This TCR beta chain was recorded in a study of blood T cell repertoires in COVID-19. The wider study: Samples came from the United States, Italy and Spain, spanning acute and convalescent COVID-19. T cells, B-cell-depleted T cells, or PBMCs provided the cDNA or gDNA that served as material.

In the source study's methods: Counts of nucleated cells, estimated from reference gene primer amplification, were obtained. TCRdb's table, derived via immunoSEQ multiplex PCR, lists solely in-frame clones and lacks some. The V and J calls and the clone size are those of that table, but D and trimming were determined from the DNA. Of tens of thousands of clones detected, roughly 82% appear once; the ten largest clones hold more than 8%. V lost 4 bases and J 0 bases, leaving 18 bases between the germline ends. Germline-derived CDR1 and CDR2 are MNHNS and SASEGT. The CDR3 has 18 residues. The clonotype originates from a woman aged 80 or over with acute or convalescent COVID-19. This rearrangement joins TRBV6-1 to TRBJ1-4; D is uncertain. The sample taken for sequencing was peripheral blood. The DNA for the CDR3 is TGTGCCAGCAGTGCGGCAGGACCAGGAGGCTCAACTAATGAAAAACTGTTTTTT. Amino acid sequence: CASSAAGPGGSTNEKLFF.